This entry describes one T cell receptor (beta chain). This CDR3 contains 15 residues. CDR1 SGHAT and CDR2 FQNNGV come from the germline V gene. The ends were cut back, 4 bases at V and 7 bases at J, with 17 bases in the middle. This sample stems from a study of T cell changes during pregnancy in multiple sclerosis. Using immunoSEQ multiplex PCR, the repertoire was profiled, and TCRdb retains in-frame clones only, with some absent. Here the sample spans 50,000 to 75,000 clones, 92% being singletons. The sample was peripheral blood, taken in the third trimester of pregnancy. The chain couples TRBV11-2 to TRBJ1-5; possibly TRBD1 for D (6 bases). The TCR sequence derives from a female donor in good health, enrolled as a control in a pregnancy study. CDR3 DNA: TGTGCCAGCAGCTACTCGTCAGGGGTACGGCAGCCCCAGCATTTT. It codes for CASSYSSGVRQPQHF.